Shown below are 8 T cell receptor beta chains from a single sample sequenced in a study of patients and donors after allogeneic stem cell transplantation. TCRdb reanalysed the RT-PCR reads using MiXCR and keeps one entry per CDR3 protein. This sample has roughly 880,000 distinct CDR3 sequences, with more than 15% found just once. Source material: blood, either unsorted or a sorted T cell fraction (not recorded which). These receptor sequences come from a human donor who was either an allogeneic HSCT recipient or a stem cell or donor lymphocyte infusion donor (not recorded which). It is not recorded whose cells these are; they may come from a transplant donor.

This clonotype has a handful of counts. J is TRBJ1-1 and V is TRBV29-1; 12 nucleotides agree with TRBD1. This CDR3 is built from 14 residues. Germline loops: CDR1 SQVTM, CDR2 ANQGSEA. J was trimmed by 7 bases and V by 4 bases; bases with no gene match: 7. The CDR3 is CSVVRDRGPGEAFF. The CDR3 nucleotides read TGCAGCGTTGTAAGGGACAGGGGGCCGGGTGAAGCTTTCTTT.

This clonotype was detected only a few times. CDR3 in DNA: TGTGCCACCAGTGATTCTGAGAGACAGTGGGATGGCTACACCTTC. It encodes CATSDSERQWDGYTF. This chain uses TRBV24-1 with TRBJ1-2; D possibly corresponds to TRBD1 (5 bases). Germline V lookup: CDR1 KGHDR, CDR2 SFDVKD. V was pared by 2 bases and J by 6 bases, with 15 bases between. The CDR3 spans 15 residues.

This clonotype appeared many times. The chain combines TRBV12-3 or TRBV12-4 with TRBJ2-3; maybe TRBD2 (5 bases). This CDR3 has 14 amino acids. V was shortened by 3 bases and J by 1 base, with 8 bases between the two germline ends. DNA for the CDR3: TGTGCCAGCAGTTTTGCCGGGGGCACAGATACGCAGTATTTT. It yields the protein CASSFAGGTDTQYF.

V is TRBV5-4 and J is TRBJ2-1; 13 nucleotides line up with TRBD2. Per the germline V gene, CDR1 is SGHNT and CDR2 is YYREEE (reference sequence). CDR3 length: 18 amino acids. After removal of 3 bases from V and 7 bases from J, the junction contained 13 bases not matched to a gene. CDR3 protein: CASSSIGTSGILGNEQFF. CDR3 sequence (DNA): TGTGCCAGCAGCTCGATCGGGACTAGCGGGATTTTGGGGAATGAGCAGTTCTTC.

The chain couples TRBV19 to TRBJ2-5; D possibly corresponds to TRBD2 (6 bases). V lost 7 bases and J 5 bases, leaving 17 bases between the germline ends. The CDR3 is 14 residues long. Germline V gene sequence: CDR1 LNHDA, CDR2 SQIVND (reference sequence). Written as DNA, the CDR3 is TGTGCCAGTACCTATGGTGGGGGGATGGAGACCCAGTACTTC. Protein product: CASTYGGGMETQYF.

The CDR3 DNA reads as TGTGCCACCGGGGCACAGTGGGGGGGAGAGACCCAGTACTTC. Translated, it gives CATGAQWGGETQYF. The V and J genes are TRBV10-3 and TRBJ2-5; 7 positions agree with TRBD2. Germline-derived CDR1 and CDR2 are ENHRY and SYGVKD. Trimming at V came to 10 bases and at J to 4 bases, leaving 12 bases not matched to a gene. This CDR3 is 14 amino acids long.

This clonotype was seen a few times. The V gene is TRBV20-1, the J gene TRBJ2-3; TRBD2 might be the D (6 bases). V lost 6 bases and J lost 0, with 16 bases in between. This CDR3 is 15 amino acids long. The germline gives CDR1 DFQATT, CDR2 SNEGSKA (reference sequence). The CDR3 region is CSASNSGPSTDTQYF. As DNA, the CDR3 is TGCAGTGCCAGTAATAGCGGACCCAGCACAGATACGCAGTATTTT.

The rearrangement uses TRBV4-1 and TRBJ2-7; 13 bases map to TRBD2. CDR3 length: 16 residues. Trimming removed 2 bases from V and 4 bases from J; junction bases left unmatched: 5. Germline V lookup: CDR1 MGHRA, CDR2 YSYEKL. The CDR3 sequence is CASSQPTSGGAYEQYF. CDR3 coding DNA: TGCGCCAGCAGCCAACCCACTAGCGGGGGGGCTTACGAGCAGTACTTC.